The 9 T cell receptor beta chains given below trace back to one sample, sequenced in a study of glioma-infiltrating T cells after dendritic cell vaccination. The data were produced by immunoSEQ multiplex PCR, yet TCRdb's version contains in-frame clones alone and is incomplete. The sample lists tens of thousands of clones, approximately 81% occurring once. This specimen was blood, taken before dendritic cell vaccination. The receptor source for this set is a human donor with glioblastoma.

The V and J genes are TRBV7-2 and TRBJ2-7; 8 nucleotides align to TRBD1. The CDR3 is 15 amino acids. V was clipped by 1 base and J by 5 bases; unmatched bases: 7. CDR1 is SGHTA and CDR2 is FQGNSA in the germline V gene. This chain's CDR3 is CASSLVWTGSNEQYF. The CDR3 DNA is TGTGCCAGCAGCTTAGTGTGGACAGGGTCGAACGAGCAGTACTTC.

J is TRBJ2-7 and V is TRBV9, with TRBD1 matching over 9 bases. The germline V gene encodes CDR1 SGDLS and CDR2 YYNGEE. The CDR3 runs to 15 residues. Trimming at V came to 4 bases and at J to 3 bases, leaving 8 bases not matched to a gene. CDR3: CASSSEDRGSYEQYF. CDR3 nucleotides: TGTGCCAGCAGCTCCGAGGACAGGGGAAGCTACGAGCAGTACTTC.

V is TRBV7-9 and J is TRBJ2-1, with 8 bases lining up with TRBD2. The CDR3 contains 15 residues. Germline trimming cut 7 bases from V and 1 base from J; bases unmatched to any gene: 6. Germline lookup yields CDR1 SEHNR and CDR2 FQNEAQ (reference sequence). The CDR3 region has the DNA TGTGCCAGCAACGCACGCGGGAGGTCCTACAATGAGCAGTTCTTC. Translation gives CASNARGRSYNEQFF.

The chain joins TRBV9 to TRBJ2-2; TRBD2 matches at 8 bases. CDR3 length equals 14 residues. V gave up 4 bases and J gave up 9 bases; unmatched junction bases: 8. The germline CDR1 and CDR2 sequences are SGDLS and YYNGEE. CDR3 loop: CASSPGTSRWELFF. The DNA for the CDR3 is TGTGCCAGCAGCCCCGGGACTAGTAGGTGGGAGCTGTTTTTT.

The genes are TRBV20-1 and TRBJ1-4, with 7 bases aligning to TRBD1. Germline lookup yields CDR1 DFQATT and CDR2 SNEGSKA (reference sequence). This CDR3 has 11 amino acids. J lost 14 bases, V lost 3 bases, and 6 bases had no gene match. The CDR3 DNA is TGCAGTGCTAGTACGGACAGGCTGCTGTTTTTT. Its translation: CSASTDRLLFF.

The CDR3 sequence is CSVEERTGDGYTF. As DNA, the CDR3 is TGCAGCGTTGAAGAACGAACAGGGGATGGCTACACCTTC. The chain has TRBV29-1 and TRBJ1-2; 7 bases are shared with TRBD1. V lost 0 bases to trimming and J lost 6 bases; unmatched junction nucleotides: 4. The CDR3 is made up of 13 amino acids. Germline loops: CDR1 SQVTM, CDR2 ANQGSEA.

This clone was observed once. The CDR3 sequence is CSARGLIYTEAFF. The CDR3 coding sequence is TGCAGCGCTAGGGGACTGATCTACACTGAAGCTTTCTTT. The chain couples TRBV29-1 to TRBJ1-1; D perhaps matches TRBD1 (5 bases). The CDR3 totals 13 residues. The ends were cut back, 7 bases at V and 3 bases at J, with 15 bases in the middle. Germline CDR1 SQVTM, CDR2 ANQGSEA.

The chain recombines TRBV5-8 with TRBJ2-5; D is ambiguous. Trimming took off 0 bases at V and 5 bases at J, with 14 bases between the two ends. CDR1 is SGHTS, CDR2 YDEGEE, per germline. This CDR3 has 15 amino acids. This chain's CDR3 is CASSLVRFFGETQYF. CDR3 sequence (DNA): TGTGCCAGCAGCTTGGTTCGTTTCTTCGGGGAGACCCAGTACTTC.

The chain links TRBV5-4 to TRBJ2-3; 11 bases align to TRBD2. The CDR3 consists of 18 residues. The trim removed 4 bases at V and 0 bases at J, leaving 10 bases unmatched. In germline, CDR1 is SGHNT, CDR2 YYREEE (reference sequence). CDR3 sequence: CASSTLAGASSSTDTQYF. The CDR3 DNA sequence: TGTGCCAGCAGCACACTAGCGGGGGCATCCTCTAGCACAGATACGCAGTATTTT.